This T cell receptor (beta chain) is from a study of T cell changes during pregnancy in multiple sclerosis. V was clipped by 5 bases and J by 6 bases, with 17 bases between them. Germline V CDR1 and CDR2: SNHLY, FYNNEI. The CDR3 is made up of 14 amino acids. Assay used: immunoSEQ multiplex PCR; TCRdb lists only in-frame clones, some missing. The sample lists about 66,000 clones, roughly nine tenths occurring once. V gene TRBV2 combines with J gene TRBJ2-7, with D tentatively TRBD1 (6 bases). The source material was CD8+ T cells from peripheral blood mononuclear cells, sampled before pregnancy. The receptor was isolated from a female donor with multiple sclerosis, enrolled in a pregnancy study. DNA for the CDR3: TGTGCCAGCAGTCCCACAGGGACCCAGCTCGAGCAGTACTTC. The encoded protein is CASSPTGTQLEQYF.